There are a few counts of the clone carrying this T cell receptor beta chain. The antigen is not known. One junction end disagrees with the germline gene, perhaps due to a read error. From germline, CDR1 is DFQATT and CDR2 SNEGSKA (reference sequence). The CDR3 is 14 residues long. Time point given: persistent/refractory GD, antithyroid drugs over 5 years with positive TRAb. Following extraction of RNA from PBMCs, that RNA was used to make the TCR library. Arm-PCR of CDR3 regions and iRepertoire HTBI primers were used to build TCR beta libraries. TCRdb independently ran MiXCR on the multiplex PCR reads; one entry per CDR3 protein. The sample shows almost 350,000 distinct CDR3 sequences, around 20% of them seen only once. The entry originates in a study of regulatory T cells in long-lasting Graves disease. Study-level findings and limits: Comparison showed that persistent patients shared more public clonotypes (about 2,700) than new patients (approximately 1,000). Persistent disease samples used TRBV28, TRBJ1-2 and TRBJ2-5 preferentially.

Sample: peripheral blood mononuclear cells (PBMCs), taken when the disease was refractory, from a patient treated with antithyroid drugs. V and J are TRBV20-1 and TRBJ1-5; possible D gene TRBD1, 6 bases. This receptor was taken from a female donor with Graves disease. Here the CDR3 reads CSAREGGGNQSQHF. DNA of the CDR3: TGCAGTGCTCGGGAGGGGGGTGGCAATCAGTCCCAGCATTTT.